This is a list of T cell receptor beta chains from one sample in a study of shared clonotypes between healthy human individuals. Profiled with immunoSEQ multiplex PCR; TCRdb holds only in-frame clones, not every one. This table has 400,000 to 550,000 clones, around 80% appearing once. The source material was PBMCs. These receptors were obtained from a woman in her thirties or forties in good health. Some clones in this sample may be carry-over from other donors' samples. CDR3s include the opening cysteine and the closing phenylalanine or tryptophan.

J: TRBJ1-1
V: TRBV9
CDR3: CASSPREVPVLFF

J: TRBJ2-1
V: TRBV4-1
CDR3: CASAPSPGLEGNEQFF

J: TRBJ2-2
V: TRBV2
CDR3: CASSDGPGTGNTGELFF

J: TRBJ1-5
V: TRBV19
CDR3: CASVFGGGNQPQHF

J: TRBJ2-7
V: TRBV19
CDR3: CASKGSNGVYEQYF

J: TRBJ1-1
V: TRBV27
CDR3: CASSLNGRGGRAFF

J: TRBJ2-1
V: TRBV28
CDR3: CASSSRQGAWYNEQFF

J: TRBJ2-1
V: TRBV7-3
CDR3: CASSWKGGGNEQFF

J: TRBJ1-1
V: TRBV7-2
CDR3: CASIWTANTEAFF

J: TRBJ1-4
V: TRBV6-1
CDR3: CVSRQTGEANEKLFF

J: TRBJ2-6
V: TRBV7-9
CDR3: CAIDRGLAGANVLTF